This T cell receptor beta chain is from a study of early T cells in non-severe SARS-CoV-2 infection. Study information: It was bulk RNA from unsorted whole blood that was sequenced, and the chains were unpaired. General observations from the study: Comparison of clonotypes with VDJdb favored anti-spike CD8 responses while missing private and CD4 specificities.

In the library, individual cDNA molecules carried attached unique molecular identifiers. One entry per CDR3 protein results from TCRdb running MiXCR on the 5' RACE reads. The sample consists of about 44,000 distinct CDR3 sequences, less than 30% of them appearing once. The sample holds a few counts of this clonotype. Its antigen is not identified. Trimming removed 3 bases from V and 5 bases from J, with 5 bases in between. The CDR3 runs to 12 residues. Germline V gene lookup returns CDR1 SGHAT and CDR2 FQNNGV. The chain uses TRBV11-2 and TRBJ2-1; D is possibly TRBD1 (5 bases). This receptor was obtained from an adult who was a healthcare worker with PCR-confirmed SARS-CoV-2 infection or an uninfected control (not recorded which). Sequencing was performed on whole blood, taken at baseline. The CDR3: CASSFRDNEQFF. DNA for the CDR3: TGTGCCAGCAGCTTCAGGGACAATGAGCAGTTCTTC.